This paragraph covers one T cell receptor beta chain sequence. Its antigen is unknown. These data are taken from a study of cytomegalovirus exposure and HLA in healthy donors. Overall study results and limits: Immune exposure data for these donors was limited to CMV serostatus.

This PCR relied on a set of 60 Vbeta primers and 13 Jbeta primers. Some clones are missing from TCRdb's copy, which holds only in-frame ones; the method was immunoSEQ multiplex PCR. This repertoire shows 150,000 or so clones, approximately 80% found once; its top ten account for 13%. Sequencing was performed on PBMCs. The origin of this receptor is a young man in good health and CMV-seropositive.

CDR3 sequence (DNA): TGTGCCAGCAGTTTAGCGGGAGGGGGCGAGCAGTACTTC. Its protein is CASSLAGGGEQYF. The J gene is TRBJ2-5, the V gene TRBV28, with 9 nucleotides matching TRBD2. The J call may be in error: the DNA end matches TRBJ2-7 better. Germline CDR1 reads MDHEN; CDR2 reads SYDVKM. The CDR3 length is 13 residues.